This T cell receptor beta chain was documented in a study of blood T cell repertoires in COVID-19. Germline lookup yields CDR1 ENHRY and CDR2 SYGVKD. J was trimmed by 4 bases and V by 2 bases; bases with no gene match: 0. The CDR3 loop spans 13 amino acids. The table lists this clone with a few counts. Other nucleotide sequences in the sample specify the same CDR3. Produced via immunoSEQ multiplex PCR; TCRdb's table is partial and in-frame only. The sample holds about 360,000 clones, 88% seen once. This chain joins TRBV10-3 and TRBJ1-2, with TRBD1 identical over 8 bases. The specimen sequenced was PBMCs or T cells enriched from blood (not recorded which). The sequence was collected from a woman aged 35 to 49 with acute COVID-19. The CDR3 sequence: CAISETGGYGYTF. CDR3 nucleotides: TGTGCCATCAGTGAGACAGGGGGCTATGGCTACACCTTC.